This TCR beta chain appears in the sequencing data of a study of post-analysis software for immune sequencing data. The study, taken as a whole, reports: In patients, roughly 5 TRBV segments were more frequent than in controls, with TRBV5-6, TRBV5-1 and TRBV20-1 among them.

Presence of unique molecular identifiers characterized the TCR beta cDNA libraries. TCRdb passed the PCR reads through MiXCR, listing each CDR3 protein once. The table records about 400,000 distinct CDR3 sequences, around 37% of them present only once. The V gene end was trimmed by 5 bases and the J gene end by 5 bases; junction bases not matched to a gene: 12. The CDR3 loop spans 14 amino acids. Germline V gene data show CDR1 as DFQATT and CDR2 as SNEGSKA (reference sequence). This clonotype was counted only a few times. Its antigen is as yet unknown. This chain links TRBV20-1 with TRBJ2-7; 7 positions agree with TRBD2. This receptor was taken from a girl between 10 and 17 years old with multiple sclerosis. The sample was blood. The CDR3 region is CSAPPTGGPDEQYF. The CDR3 nucleotides read TGCAGTGCTCCCCCCACGGGGGGACCCGACGAGCAGTACTTC.